This T cell receptor beta chain was sequenced during a study of response to subunit inactivated influenza vaccine. TCRdb used MiXCR to reprocess the RT-PCR reads, holding one entry per CDR3 protein. The sample lists about 170,000 distinct CDR3 sequences, less than 15% seen once, with over 25% in the top ten. V dropped 4 bases and J dropped 2 bases, with 6 bases sitting between them. The CDR3 is 12 amino acids. Germline V gives CDR1 SEHNR, CDR2 FQNEAQ (reference sequence). These data were likewise used in another study, on T cells expressing NK-cell markers. That work contributes: Libraries used 5'RACE template switching adding universal primer site and UMIs.

J is TRBJ2-7 and V is TRBV7-9; D remains unclear. The receptor was isolated from a man in his fifties or sixties who received an inactivated influenza vaccine. The sample was CD8+ T cells sorted from PBMCs, taken approximately 13 days after vaccination. The CDR3 loop is CASSSATYEQYF. CDR3 bases: TGTGCCAGCAGCTCCGCTACCTACGAGCAGTACTTC.